The next 19 T cell receptor beta chains were all read from a single sample in a study of technical replicates of blood from a few donors. Sequencing used immunoSEQ multiplex PCR; TCRdb keeps in-frame clones, though not all of them. The sample has around 95,000 clones, 90% to 95% seen once. The material sequenced was T cells isolated from PBMCs. These receptors were collected from a human donor in good health.

The chain carries TRBV5-5 and TRBJ2-7, with 8 bases identical to TRBD1. The CDR3 is 12 amino acids. CDR1 is SGHKS and CDR2 is YYEKEE in the germline V gene (reference sequence). The ends lost 5 bases at V and 5 bases at J; junction bases unmatched: 3. The CDR3 DNA follows: TGTGCCAGCAGTCAGGGGGCCCACGAGCAGTACTTC. Protein product: CASSQGAHEQYF.

V is TRBV20-1 and J is TRBJ2-7; the D is unclear. V gave up 7 bases and J gave up 0 bases, with 7 bases separating them. This CDR3 comprises 11 residues. The germline gives CDR1 DFQATT, CDR2 SNEGSKA (reference sequence). CDR3 nucleotides: TGCAGTGTAACGGGCTCCTACGAGCAGTACTTC. Amino acid sequence: CSVTGSYEQYF.

This chain connects TRBV4-1 to TRBJ1-1; D is perhaps TRBD1 (5 bases). Trimming left V 3 bases short and J 4 bases short, with 18 bases between. The CDR3 sequence is 16 residues long. The V gene's germline CDR1 is MGHRA and CDR2 YSYEKL. The CDR3 loop is CASSHHGGSVSTEAFF. CDR3 DNA sequence: TGCGCCAGCAGCCACCACGGGGGGTCGGTGAGCACTGAAGCTTTCTTT.

The genes are TRBV27 and TRBJ2-3, with TRBD2 matching over 9 bases. The CDR3 covers 14 residues. Germline-derived CDR1 and CDR2 are MNHEY and SMNVEV (reference sequence). The trim removed 7 bases at V and 2 bases at J, leaving 4 bases unmatched. CDR3 in amino acids: CASKPSGVTDTQYF. As DNA, the CDR3 is TGTGCCAGCAAGCCTAGCGGGGTCACAGATACGCAGTATTTT.

The chain joins TRBV19 to TRBJ2-1; 8 bases map to TRBD2. The germline V gene encodes CDR1 LNHDA and CDR2 SQIVND (reference sequence). Trimming at V came to 7 bases and at J to 5 bases, leaving 7 bases not matched to a gene. This CDR3 is 14 amino acids long. For the CDR3, the DNA is TGTGCCAGTACCGGCGGGAGGTGGAACAATGAGCAGTTCTTC. Translated, it gives CASTGGRWNNEQFF.

The J gene is TRBJ2-4, the V gene TRBV9; no clear D gene. The length of the CDR3 is 16 residues. The germline V and J ends were trimmed by 3 bases and 7 bases, with 20 bases remaining between them. CDR1 and CDR2 from the germline V gene are SGDLS and YYNGEE. The CDR3 DNA sequence: TGTGCCAGCAGCGGAACCCAAGACCTAGGAAGCAACATTCAGTACTTC. As protein: CASSGTQDLGSNIQYF. The entire variable domain, with the rest obtained from reference TRBV9 and TRBJ2-4, is as follows: DSGVTQTPKHLITATGQRVTLRCSPRSGDLSVYWYQQSLDQGLQFLIQYYNGEERAKGNILERFSAQQFPDLHSELNLSSLELGDSALYFCASSGTQDLGSNIQYFGAGTRLSVL.

This sequence joins TRBV6-5 and TRBJ1-3; the D is unclear. V lost 1 base and J lost 0, with 10 bases in between. The germline CDR1 and CDR2 sequences are MNHEY and SVGAGI. CDR3 length: 16 amino acids. The CDR3 here is CASSYWLGSSGNTIYF. CDR3 coding DNA: TGTGCCAGCAGTTACTGGCTTGGGAGCTCTGGAAACACCATATATTTT.

The J gene is TRBJ2-7, the V gene TRBV27, with a tentative D call TRBD1 (6 bases). CDR3 length: 13 amino acids. Germline V CDR1 and CDR2: MNHEY, SMNVEV (reference sequence). V shed 7 bases and J shed 1 base, with 11 bases lying between them. Here the CDR3 reads CASTLQGSYEQYF. The CDR3 DNA reads TGTGCCAGCACCCTACAGGGTTCCTACGAGCAGTACTTC.

The rearrangement links TRBV18 to TRBJ2-5; 7 nucleotides line up with TRBD1. Losses at the gene ends were 6 bases for V and 2 bases for J; bases not matched to a gene: 6. The CDR3 totals 14 residues. In germline, CDR1 is KGHSH, CDR2 LQKENI. The CDR3 reads CASSYSGGQETQYF. DNA for the CDR3: TGTGCCAGCTCCTATTCAGGGGGTCAAGAGACCCAGTACTTC.

This clone was seen just once. The chain couples TRBV7-9 to TRBJ1-5; D uncertain. Germline CDR1 reads SEHNR; CDR2 reads FQNEAQ (reference sequence). The CDR3 has 12 residues. Deletions cut 1 base from V and 6 bases from J, with 4 bases between. The CDR3 reads CASSLGGQPQHF. Written as DNA, the CDR3 is TGTGCCAGCAGCTTAGGAGGTCAGCCCCAGCATTTT.

The chain has TRBV6-5 and TRBJ2-7; perhaps TRBD1 as D (5 bases). Germline loops: CDR1 MNHEY, CDR2 SVGAGI. This CDR3 region has 14 residues. V was pared by 6 bases and J by 1 base, with 13 bases between. This chain's CDR3 is CASRPRTNSYEQYF. The CDR3 DNA reads TGTGCCAGCAGACCCCGGACAAATTCCTACGAGCAGTACTTC.

This chain uses TRBV27 with TRBJ1-2, with D perhaps matching TRBD1 (5 bases). V dropped 3 bases and J dropped 14 bases, with 19 bases sitting between them. Germline V CDR1 and CDR2: MNHEY, SMNVEV (reference sequence). The CDR3 has 13 amino acids. The CDR3 DNA sequence: TGTGCCAGCAGTTTTTCGGATGGGGCTCTAAGAACCTTC. The encoded protein is CASSFSDGALRTF.

The rearrangement joins TRBV27 to TRBJ1-5; the D is unclear. CDR3 length: 13 residues. Deletions cut 8 bases from V and 2 bases from J, with 10 bases between. CDR1 and CDR2 from the germline V gene are MNHEY and SMNVEV (reference sequence). DNA for the CDR3: TGTGCCAGCCCTCTAAGCGGCAATCAGCCCCAGCATTTT. Encoded protein: CASPLSGNQPQHF.

The gene calls are TRBV15 and TRBJ1-2, with 10 bases lining up with TRBD1. Germline values: CDR1 LNHNV, CDR2 YYDKDF (reference sequence). This CDR3 has 15 residues. The junction had 2 bases not matched to a gene; V was cut back by 0 bases and J by 4 bases. The CDR3 spells CATSRDRTGGYGYTF. DNA for the CDR3: TGTGCCACCAGCAGAGATCGGACAGGGGGCTATGGCTACACCTTC.

V gene TRBV5-1 combines with J gene TRBJ1-1; TRBD1 might be the D (6 bases). Trimming took off 4 bases at V and 0 bases at J, with 19 bases between the two ends. CDR1 and CDR2 (germline): SGHRS, YFSETQ. The CDR3 runs 17 residues. The CDR3 region has the DNA TGCGCCAGCAGCCTGGGGGCCCACAGGGCCCTGAACACTGAAGCTTTCTTT. It encodes CASSLGAHRALNTEAFF.

The CDR3 bases are TGCGCCAGCAGCCAGGGGTCTCGGGCCAACGTCCTGACTTTC. This sequence encodes CASSQGSRANVLTF. The chain carries TRBV5-1 and TRBJ2-6; D perhaps matches TRBD1 (6 bases). Germline loops: CDR1 SGHRS, CDR2 YFSETQ. V lost 4 bases and J 5 bases, leaving 10 bases between the germline ends. There are 14 residues in the CDR3.

The V gene is TRBV28, the J gene TRBJ2-4; possibly TRBD2 for D (6 bases). The CDR3 extends over 16 amino acids. V lost 6 bases and J lost 0, with 15 bases in between. CDR1 and CDR2 (germline): MDHEN, SYDVKM. CDR3 loop: CASSYATSAAKNIQYF. The CDR3 DNA reads as TGTGCCAGCAGCTACGCGACTAGTGCAGCCAAAAACATTCAGTACTTC.

The chain uses TRBV2 and TRBJ2-5; 7 nucleotides line up with TRBD2. Germline CDR1 SNHLY, CDR2 FYNNEI. V shed 11 bases, J shed 5 bases, and the junction held 14 bases outside the gene matches. The CDR3 totals 14 residues. CDR3 in amino acids: CAAANAGVRETQYF. The CDR3 nucleotides are TGTGCCGCAGCGAACGCGGGAGTTCGGGAGACCCAGTACTTC.

The CDR3 loop reads CASSLSSYSYEQYF. The CDR3, as DNA: TGTGCCAGCAGCTTATCCAGTTACTCCTACGAGCAGTACTTC. The rearrangement joins TRBV11-2 to TRBJ2-7; D unresolved. V was shortened by 2 bases and J by 0 bases, with 8 bases between the two germline ends. Looked up from germline, CDR1 is SGHAT and CDR2 is FQNNGV. The CDR3 spans 14 residues.